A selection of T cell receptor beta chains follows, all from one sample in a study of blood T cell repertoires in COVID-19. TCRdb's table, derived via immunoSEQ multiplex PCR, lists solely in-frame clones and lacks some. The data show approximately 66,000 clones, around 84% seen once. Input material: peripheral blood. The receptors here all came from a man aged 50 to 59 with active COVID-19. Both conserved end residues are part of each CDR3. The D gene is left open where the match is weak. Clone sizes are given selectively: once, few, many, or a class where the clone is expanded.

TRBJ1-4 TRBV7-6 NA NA TGTGCCAGCAGCCCCGGGGGGGGGCTGTCGGCTAATGAAAAACTGTTTTTT CASSPGGGLSANEKLFF
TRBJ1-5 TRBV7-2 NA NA TGTGCCAGCAGCTTAACAGGGATCGGGCAGCCCCAGCATTTT CASSLTGIGQPQHF
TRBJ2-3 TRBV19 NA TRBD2 TGTGCCAGTAGTATAAATGACCTAGCGGGAGTAGCAGATACGCAGTATTTT CASSINDLAGVADTQYF
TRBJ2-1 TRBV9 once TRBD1 TGTGCCAGCAGCGCGACAGGGGGGAGTGAGCAGTTCTTC CASSATGGSEQFF
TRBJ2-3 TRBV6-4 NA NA TGTGCCAGCAGTGAACAGCGGACCACAGATACGCAGTATTTT CASSEQRTTDTQYF
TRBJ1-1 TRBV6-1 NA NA TGTGCCAGCAGTGAAGCGCTTCGGACTGAAGCTTTCTTT CASSEALRTEAFF
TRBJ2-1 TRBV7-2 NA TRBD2 TGTGCCAGCAGCTTAGCGGCGGGAGGGACGTACAATGAGCAGTTCTTC CASSLAAGGTYNEQFF
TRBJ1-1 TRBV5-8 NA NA TGTGCCAGCAGCTTGTCCCAGGTCAACACTGAAGCTTTCTTT CASSLSQVNTEAFF
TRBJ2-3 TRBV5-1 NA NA TGCGCCAGCAGCTTGGATTTCGTGAATCCCGGCGGAGATACGCAGTATTTT CASSLDFVNPGGDTQYF
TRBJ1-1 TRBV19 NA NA TGTGCCAGTAGTATAGTCAACAGGGATCCGTCGGCTTTCTTT CASSIVNRDPSAFF
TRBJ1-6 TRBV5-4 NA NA TGTGCCAGCAGCTTACAGGGTCGGGGTTCACCCCTCCACTTT CASSLQGRGSPLHF
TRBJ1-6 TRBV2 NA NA TGTGCCAGCAGTGAACTTAGCTCCTATAATTCACCCCTCCACTTT CASSELSSYNSPLHF
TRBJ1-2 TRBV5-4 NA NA TGTGCCAGCAGTCACCCTTTGTTGTGGGCAGAAGATGGCTACACCTTC CASSHPLLWAEDGYTF
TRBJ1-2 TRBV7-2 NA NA TGTGCCAGCAGCTTAGAAGGACAGTTCTATGGCTACACCTTC CASSLEGQFYGYTF
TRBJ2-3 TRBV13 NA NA TGTGCCAGCAGCATAGGGCGGAGGCGGGACGCCCCCACAGATACGCAGTATTTT CASSIGRRRDAPTDTQYF
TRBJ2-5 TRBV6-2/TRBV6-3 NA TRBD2 TGTGCCAGCAGTTGGAGCGGGAGGGCAGGAGCAGAGACCCAGTACTTC CASSWSGRAGAETQYF
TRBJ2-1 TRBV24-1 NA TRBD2 TGTGCCACCAGTGATCAAAGCGGGAGGAACTTCAATGAGCAGTTCTTC CATSDQSGRNFNEQFF
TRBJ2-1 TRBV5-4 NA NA TGTGCCAGCAGCTTAATCCTAGCCAGATACAATGAGCAGTTCTTC CASSLILARYNEQFF
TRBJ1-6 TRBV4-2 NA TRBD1 TGTGCCAGCAGCCAAGACCGGGACAGGGTAAATTCACCCCTCCACTTT CASSQDRDRVNSPLHF
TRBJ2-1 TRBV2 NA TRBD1 TGTGCCAGCAGTGTTCAACAGGGGGTCAATGAGCAGTTCTTC CASSVQQGVNEQFF
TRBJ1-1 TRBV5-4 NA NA TGTGCCAGCAGCTTGGTTCAGGGAAGGGGCACTGAAGCTTTCTTT CASSLVQGRGTEAFF
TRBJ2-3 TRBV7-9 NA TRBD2 TGTGCCAGCAGCCTAGCGGGGGGAATCACAGATACGCAGTATTTT CASSLAGGITDTQYF
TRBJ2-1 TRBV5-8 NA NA TGTGCCAGCAGCGGGTCTGTCGGGAGCTCCTACAATGAGCAGTTCTTC CASSGSVGSSYNEQFF
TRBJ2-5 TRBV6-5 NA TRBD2 TGTGCCAGCAGAAAACCGGGACTAGCGGGAGAGACCCAGTACTTC CASRKPGLAGETQYF
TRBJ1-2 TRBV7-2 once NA TGTGCCAGCAGCTTAGATCAGGGGAGTTCGCGGGGCTACACCTTC CASSLDQGSSRGYTF
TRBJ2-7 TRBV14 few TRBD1 TGTGCCAGCAGTCGGGACAGGGCCTACGAGCAGTACTTC CASSRDRAYEQYF
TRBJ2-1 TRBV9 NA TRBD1 TGTGCCAGCAGCCGGGACAGGGTCGACAATGAGCAGTTCTTC CASSRDRVDNEQFF
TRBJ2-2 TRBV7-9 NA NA TGTGCCAGCACCCCCGGCCAGGGGCCGGGCGGGGAGCTGTTTTTT CASTPGQGPGGELFF
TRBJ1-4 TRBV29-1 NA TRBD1 TGCAGCGCACCCTCACAGGGGCAGAATGAAAAACTGTTTTTT CSAPSQGQNEKLFF
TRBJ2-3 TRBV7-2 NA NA TGTGCCAGCAGCCTCAGGGCCTCCAACACAGATACGCAGTATTTT CASSLRASNTDTQYF
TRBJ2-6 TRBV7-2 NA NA TGTGCCAGCAGCCCTGACACTGGGGCCAACGTCCTGACTTTC CASSPDTGANVLTF
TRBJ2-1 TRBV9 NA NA TGTGCCAGCAGCGTCCGGGACTCCTCCTACAATGAGCAGTTCTTC CASSVRDSSYNEQFF
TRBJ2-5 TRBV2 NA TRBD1 TGTGCCAGCCACGCCCGGGACAGGGAAGAGACCCAGTACTTC CASHARDREETQYF
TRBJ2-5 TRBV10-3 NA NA TGTGCCATCAGTGATACGGACAGAGGGGCAGAGACCCAGTACTTC CAISDTDRGAETQYF
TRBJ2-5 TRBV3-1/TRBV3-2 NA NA TGTGCCAGCAGCCCTAGGGGAACTTTGGAACTCCAAGAGACCCAGTACTTC CASSPRGTLELQETQYF
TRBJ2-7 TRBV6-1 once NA TGTGCCAGCAGTGAAGGGCCAGCCTACGAGCAGTACTTC CASSEGPAYEQYF
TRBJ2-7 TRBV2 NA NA TGTGCCAGCACGCAGTTATCCTACGAGCAGTACTTC CASTQLSYEQYF
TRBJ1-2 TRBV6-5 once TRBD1 TGTGCCAGCACCTGGGACAGGGAGGGGGGCTACACCTTC CASTWDREGGYTF
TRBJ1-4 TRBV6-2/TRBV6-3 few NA TGTGCCAGCAGTTACTCGCCTCGGACAGAACCGAATGAAAAACTGTTTTTT CASSYSPRTEPNEKLFF
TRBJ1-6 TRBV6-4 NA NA TGTGCCAGTCTAACCTCACCCCTCCACTTT CASLTSPLHF
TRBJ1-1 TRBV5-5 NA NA TGTGCCACCTCAAGGGGGACCCAGAACACTGAAGCTTTCTTT CATSRGTQNTEAFF